This TCR beta chain was captured by sequencing in a study of blood T cell repertoires in COVID-19. Across the whole study: Donors in the United States, Italy and Spain gave samples during acute or convalescent COVID-19. Sources were T cells, B-cell-depleted T cells, or PBMCs; the material itself was cDNA or gDNA.

CDR1 LGHDT and CDR2 YNNKEL come from the germline V gene (reference sequence). The CDR3 has 17 amino acids. V shed 4 bases and J shed 2 bases, with 19 bases lying between them. Under the authors' procedure: Reference gene primer amplification yielded estimated nucleated cell counts. Sequencing was performed with immunoSEQ multiplex PCR; in TCRdb, only in-frame clones are kept and a portion is missing. V and J calls and clone size are given by that table; D and trimming were obtained from the DNA. The sample consists of more than 70,000 clones, approximately 86% of them appearing once. The chain combines TRBV3-1 (or the pseudogene TRBV3-2) with TRBJ2-3; D might be TRBD1 (6 bases). Input material: peripheral blood. This TCR was recovered from a man older than 75 with active or convalescent COVID-19. DNA for the CDR3: TGTGCCAGCAGCCCAGAGACAGGCCTATCCCTCACAGATACGCAGTATTTT. Protein sequence: CASSPETGLSLTDTQYF.